The 25 T cell receptor beta chains presented below share a single source sample, sequenced in a study of blood T cell repertoires in COVID-19. This table comes from immunoSEQ multiplex PCR, and its TCRdb copy is limited to in-frame clones, with some not included. The sample includes 50,000 to 65,000 clones, 85% of them seen just once. Sequenced material: peripheral blood. These receptors were collected from a man aged 65 to 79 with acute or convalescent COVID-19.

The J gene is TRBJ1-4, the V gene TRBV6-5; 10 bases agree with TRBD1. Germline trimming cut 9 bases from V and 8 bases from J; bases unmatched to any gene: 9. The germline CDR1 and CDR2 sequences are MNHEY and SVGAGI. The length of the CDR3 is 14 residues. For the CDR3, the DNA is TGTGCCAGTATCACCGGGACAGGGGAAGAAAAACTGTTTTTT. It yields the protein CASITGTGEEKLFF.

The V and J genes are TRBV6-1 and TRBJ2-4; tentatively, D is TRBD1 (6 bases). CDR3 size: 15 residues. V was clipped by 2 bases and J by 0 bases, with 8 bases between them. Per germline, CDR1 MNHNS and CDR2 SASEGT. CDR3 DNA sequence: TGTGCCAGCAGTGAACAGGGGCTAGCCAAAAACATTCAGTACTTC. Translating gives CASSEQGLAKNIQYF.

The chain employs TRBV5-4 and TRBJ1-2, with D tentatively TRBD1 (6 bases). Germline CDR1 is SGHNT and CDR2 is YYREEE (reference sequence). The CDR3 loop spans 14 amino acids. Trimming took 2 bases from V and 4 from J, leaving 12 bases between them. The CDR3 loop is CASSFRGQFYGYTF. As DNA, the CDR3 is TGTGCCAGCAGCTTCCGCGGACAGTTCTATGGCTACACCTTC.

The rearrangement uses TRBV5-1 and TRBJ2-7; 9 nucleotides line up with TRBD2. This CDR3 spans 15 amino acids. Looked up from germline, CDR1 is SGHRS and CDR2 is YFSETQ. The J segment lost 3 bases and the V segment lost 5 bases, leaving 9 bases of the junction unmatched. Written as DNA, the CDR3 is TGCGCCAGCAGTCCCGGGACTAGCAGTGGCTACGAGCAGTACTTC. Residues: CASSPGTSSGYEQYF.

V gene TRBV18 combines with J gene TRBJ2-1; D gene uncertain. The CDR3 loop spans 14 amino acids. Deletions cut 5 bases from V and 3 bases from J, with 11 bases between. Germline V gives CDR1 KGHSH, CDR2 LQKENI. This chain's CDR3 is CASSFLGSYNEQFF. CDR3 DNA sequence: TGTGCCAGCTCATTTCTTGGCAGCTACAATGAGCAGTTCTTC.

The chain has TRBV7-2 and TRBJ1-2; D ambiguous. The V gene's germline CDR1 is SGHTA and CDR2 FQGNSA. Trimming removed 5 bases from V and 2 bases from J, with 12 bases in between. The CDR3 consists of 14 residues. CDR3 DNA: TGTGCCAGCAGCCCCCCAGGAGGAAACTATGGCTACACCTTC. Its translation: CASSPPGGNYGYTF.

The chain joins TRBV19 to TRBJ1-4, with D unclear. There are 12 residues in the CDR3. CDR1 and CDR2 from the germline V gene are LNHDA and SQIVND (reference sequence). Trimming pared 8 bases from V and 8 bases from J, leaving 12 bases between. CDR3 residues: CASGPRGEKLFF. The CDR3, as DNA: TGTGCCAGTGGCCCCCGCGGGGAAAAACTGTTTTTT.

This chain connects TRBV19 to TRBJ2-6; TRBD1 matches 7 bases. Germline CDR1 reads LNHDA; CDR2 reads SQIVND (reference sequence). This CDR3 is built from 20 residues. The ends lost 5 bases at V and 0 bases at J; junction bases unmatched: 16. This chain's CDR3 is CASSPRDRRFNFSGANVLTF. CDR3 coding DNA: TGTGCCAGTAGTCCCCGGGACAGAAGATTTAATTTCTCTGGGGCCAACGTCCTGACTTTC.

The CDR3 sequence: CAIDRGSGTDTQYF. In DNA, the CDR3 is TGTGCCATCGACAGGGGGTCGGGCACAGATACGCAGTATTTT. The gene calls are TRBV10-3 and TRBJ2-3; 9 bases line up with TRBD1. V shed 8 bases and J 1 base; nucleotides not matched to a gene: 4. The CDR3 covers 14 residues. Germline V gives CDR1 ENHRY, CDR2 SYGVKD.

The V gene is TRBV5-6, the J gene TRBJ1-6; no definite D call. Per germline, CDR1 SGHDT and CDR2 YYEEEE. V was shortened by 0 bases and J by 5 bases, with 6 bases between the two germline ends. This CDR3 is built from 14 residues. The CDR3 sequence: CASSLGSNNSPLHF. The CDR3 region has the DNA TGTGCCAGCAGCTTGGGGAGTAATAATTCACCCCTCCACTTT. Combining the CDR3 with reference TRBV5-6 and TRBJ1-6 gives the whole variable domain DAGVTQSPTHLIKTRGQQVTLRCSPKSGHDTVSWYQQALGQGPQFIFQYYEEEERQRGNFPDRFSGHQFPNYSSELNVNALLLGDSALYLCASSLGSNNSPLHFGNGTRLTVT.

This chain connects TRBV5-4 to TRBJ2-7, with D hard to call. The CDR3 extends over 15 amino acids. With 4 bases removed from V and 2 bases from J, the gap between germline ends came to 16 bases. In germline, CDR1 is SGHNT, CDR2 YYREEE (reference sequence). The CDR3 DNA reads as TGTGCCAGCAGCCCCCCCCCTAGAGGAACCTACGAGCAGTACTTC. It codes for CASSPPPRGTYEQYF.

V and J are TRBV18 and TRBJ1-2; 8 nucleotides line up with TRBD1. CDR1 and CDR2 from the germline V gene are KGHSH and LQKENI. V lost 4 bases, J lost 4 bases, and 14 bases stayed unmatched. CDR3 length equals 17 residues. The CDR3 DNA reads as TGTGCCAGCTCACTTATCCCGGGACAGGCGGCCTCCTATGGCTACACCTTC. It translates to CASSLIPGQAASYGYTF. Using reference TRBV18 and TRBJ1-2 for the parts outside the CDR3, the full variable domain is NAGVMQNPRHLVRRRGQEARLRCSPMKGHSHVYWYRQLPEEGLKFMVYLQKENIIDESGMPKERFSAEFPKEGPSILRIQQVVRGDSAAYFCASSLIPGQAASYGYTFGSGTRLTVV.

V is TRBV5-1 and J is TRBJ1-2, with 7 bases that match TRBD1. CDR3 length: 15 amino acids. The ends lost 0 bases at V and 1 base at J; junction bases unmatched: 3. CDR1 is SGHRS and CDR2 is YFSETQ in the germline V gene. The CDR3 DNA sequence: TGCGCCAGCAGCTTGGGGGACAGATTTAACTATGGCTACACCTTC. Encoded protein: CASSLGDRFNYGYTF.

This clone is a singleton in its sample. This rearrangement joins TRBV9 to TRBJ2-4; possibly TRBD1 for D (6 bases). The V gene lost 2 bases and the J gene lost 4 bases, with 7 bases spanning the gap. There are 13 residues in the CDR3. Germline CDR1 reads SGDLS; CDR2 reads YYNGEE. The CDR3 reads CASSVGQKNIQYF. The DNA for the CDR3 is TGTGCCAGCAGCGTTGGACAGAAAAACATTCAGTACTTC.

The V call is TRBV9, the J call TRBJ2-3; 9 bases are a match to TRBD1. The V gene end was trimmed by 4 bases and the J gene end by 1 base; junction bases not matched to a gene: 1. The CDR3 has 14 residues. Germline V CDR1 and CDR2: SGDLS, YYNGEE. The CDR3 nucleotides are TGTGCCAGCAGCCGGGACAGGGGCACAGATACGCAGTATTTT. Residues: CASSRDRGTDTQYF.

The chain has TRBV5-1 and TRBJ2-1; 9 positions match TRBD1. Germline V CDR1 and CDR2: SGHRS, YFSETQ. The trim removed 4 bases at V and 8 bases at J, leaving 7 bases unmatched. The CDR3 is 14 amino acids. The CDR3 sequence: CASSLGTGLDEQFF. CDR3 nucleotides: TGCGCCAGCAGCCTGGGGACAGGGTTAGATGAGCAGTTCTTC.

The V call is TRBV19, the J call TRBJ2-5, with 14 bases fitting TRBD2. The germline V gene has CDR1 LNHDA and CDR2 SQIVND (reference sequence). The ends lost 1 base at V and 4 bases at J; junction bases unmatched: 8. The CDR3 has 18 amino acids. In DNA form, the CDR3 reads TGTGCCAGTAGTATAGTGACTAGCGGGGGGGCCTTCTCAGAGACCCAGTACTTC. Its translation is CASSIVTSGGAFSETQYF.

The rearrangement joins TRBV10-1 to TRBJ2-3; tentatively, D is TRBD1 (6 bases). Germline V CDR1 and CDR2: WNHNN, SYGVQD (reference sequence). The CDR3 contains 15 residues. Trimming pared 7 bases from V and 2 bases from J, leaving 16 bases between. The CDR3 region is CASKRGMAYTDTQYF. CDR3 nucleotide sequence: TGCGCCAGCAAGAGGGGGATGGCTTACACAGATACGCAGTATTTT.

The chain has TRBV5-1 and TRBJ2-1; D is unresolved. Germline CDR1 is SGHRS and CDR2 is YFSETQ. V was clipped by 0 bases and J by 4 bases, with 11 bases between them. The CDR3 contains 15 residues. CDR3 amino acids: CASSLESPVYNEQFF. The CDR3 DNA follows: TGCGCCAGCAGCTTGGAGTCGCCGGTATACAATGAGCAGTTCTTC. The variable domain in full, with the rest retrieved from reference TRBV5-1 and TRBJ2-1, is KAGVTQTPRYLIKTRGQQVTLSCSPISGHRSVSWYQQTPGQGLQFLFEYFSETQRNKGNFPGRFSGRQFSNSRSEMNVSTLELGDSALYLCASSLESPVYNEQFFGPGTRLTVL.

This sequence joins TRBV3-1 (or the pseudogene TRBV3-2) and TRBJ2-1; 7 bases align to TRBD1. The length of the CDR3 is 16 residues. The germline V gene has CDR1 LGHDT and CDR2 YNNKEL (reference sequence). The J segment lost 3 bases and the V segment lost 0 bases, leaving 5 bases of the junction unmatched. CDR3 sequence (DNA): TGTGCCAGCAGCCAAGATCAACAGGGGTTCTACAATGAGCAGTTCTTC. Its translation is CASSQDQQGFYNEQFF.

V is TRBV10-3 and J is TRBJ2-5, with 8 bases identical to TRBD1. V trimming: 3 bases; J trimming: 7 bases; junction bases outside the gene matches: 16. The CDR3 contains 17 residues. In germline, CDR1 is ENHRY, CDR2 SYGVKD. The CDR3 spells CAISDWSMGQADGTQYF. CDR3 in DNA: TGTGCCATCAGTGATTGGAGTATGGGACAGGCCGATGGGACCCAGTACTTC.

The J gene is TRBJ2-5, the V gene TRBV5-1, with 11 bases lining up with TRBD1. The CDR3 spans 15 residues. Trimming removed 2 bases from V and 1 base from J; junction bases left unmatched: 1. Per the germline V gene, CDR1 is SGHRS and CDR2 is YFSETQ. DNA for the CDR3: TGCGCCAGCAGCTTTGGGACAGGGGGCCAAGAGACCCAGTACTTC. Its translation is CASSFGTGGQETQYF.

The genes are TRBV3-1 (or the pseudogene TRBV3-2) and TRBJ2-1; 9 bases match TRBD1. The germline CDR1 and CDR2 sequences are LGHDT and YNNKEL (reference sequence). The CDR3 spans 14 residues. The ends lost 4 bases at V and 8 bases at J; junction bases unmatched: 6. The CDR3: CASSPWTGEDEQFF. In DNA, the CDR3 is TGTGCCAGCAGCCCTTGGACAGGGGAGGATGAGCAGTTCTTC.

The chain links TRBV20-1 to TRBJ2-7; D is perhaps TRBD2 (6 bases). Germline V gene sequence: CDR1 DFQATT, CDR2 SNEGSKA (reference sequence). V lost 5 bases and J 6 bases, leaving 11 bases between the germline ends. The CDR3 has 11 amino acids. The CDR3 sequence is CSAGASVEQYF. The CDR3 DNA follows: TGCAGTGCTGGAGCTAGCGTCGAGCAGTACTTC.

This clone was observed a single time. The chain links TRBV28 to TRBJ1-5; the D gene is possibly TRBD1 (6 bases). Germline V lookup: CDR1 MDHEN, CDR2 SYDVKM. Between the trimmed V and J ends, which lost 5 bases and 4 bases, there was a span of 18 bases. The CDR3 runs 16 residues. CDR3 amino acids: CASSTHGGAGNQPQHF. CDR3 DNA: TGTGCCAGCAGTACCCACGGGGGGGCCGGGAATCAGCCCCAGCATTTT.